The 3 T cell receptor beta chains below all came from one sample that was sequenced in a study of tissue T cells after allogeneic stem cell transplantation. This sample's time point: mouse harvest day 14 after allogeneic transplant. Tail vein injection delivered 10^7 T-cell-depleted bone marrow cells and 10^6 splenic CD5+ T cells. Sequencing was performed with immunoSEQ multiplex PCR; in TCRdb, only in-frame clones are kept and a portion is missing. The profile covers under 5,500 clones, with approximately 45% appearing a single time and about 15% taken by the ten largest. The sample comprised lymph node tissue. These receptors all come from a female BALB/c mouse given C57BL/6 T cells with graft-versus-host disease after an allogeneic hematopoietic cell transplant.

With regard to this clone: The germline and genes are mouse ones. The sequenced fragment ends 1 residue before the CDR3 boundary, so the rest is inferred from the germline J gene. The rearrangement links TRBV31 to TRBJ2-7; 8 nucleotides match TRBD2. Per the germline V gene, CDR1 is GKSSPN and CDR2 is SITVG. The trim removed 0 bases at V and 4 bases at J, leaving 2 bases unmatched. The CDR3 length is 13 residues. The CDR3 loop is CAWSLGGAYEQYF. The covered CDR3 bases are TGTGCCTGGAGTCTCGGGGGGGCTTATGAACAGTAC.

In the case of this clone: The gene names here belong to mouse. The read stops 1 residue short of the end of the CDR3; the missing end is completed from the germline J gene. The V gene is TRBV13-2, the J gene TRBJ1-3, with D possibly matching TRBD1 (5 bases). Germline CDR1 reads NNHNN; CDR2 reads SYGAGS (reference sequence). V was pared by 2 bases and J by 4 bases, with 7 bases between. There are 13 residues in the CDR3. The CDR3 spells CASGDGAGNTLYF. The CDR3 bases that were read are TGTGCCAGCGGTGACGGGGCGGGAAATACGCTCTAT.

As regards this clone: The listed genes are named as in mouse. The DNA ends 1 residue before the CDR3 does, and the rest of the CDR3 is filled in from the germline J gene. The rearrangement joins TRBV26 to TRBJ1-2; 7 bases line up with TRBD1. V dropped 5 bases and J dropped 3; count of bases not matched to a gene: 3. CDR3 size: 13 residues. Germline lookup yields CDR1 KGHPV and CDR2 FQNQEV (reference sequence). The CDR3 bases that were read are TGTGCCAGCAGTAGCGACAGGGACTCCGACTACACC. Translated: CASSSDRDSDYT. The full CDR3 is CASSSDRDSDYTF. Combining the CDR3 with reference TRBV26 and TRBJ1-2 gives the whole variable domain NSKVIQTPRYLVKGQGQKAKMRCIPEKGHPVVFWYQQNKNNEFKFLINFQNQEVLQQIDMTEKRFSAECPSNSPCSLEIQSSEAGDSALYLCASSSDRDSDYTFGSGTRLLVI.